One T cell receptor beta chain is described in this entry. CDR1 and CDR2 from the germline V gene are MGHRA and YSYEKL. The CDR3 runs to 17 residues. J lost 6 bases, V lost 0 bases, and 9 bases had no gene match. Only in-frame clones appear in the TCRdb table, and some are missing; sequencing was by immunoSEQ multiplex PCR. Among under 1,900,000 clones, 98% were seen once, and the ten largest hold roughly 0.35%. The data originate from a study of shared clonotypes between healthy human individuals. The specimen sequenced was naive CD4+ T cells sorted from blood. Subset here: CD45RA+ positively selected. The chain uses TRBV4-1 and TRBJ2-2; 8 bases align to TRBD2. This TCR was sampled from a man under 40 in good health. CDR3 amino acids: CASSQEPAGTSPGELFF. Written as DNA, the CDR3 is TGCGCCAGCAGCCAAGAGCCAGCCGGGACTAGTCCCGGGGAGCTGTTTTTT.